This entry describes one TCR beta chain. TCRdb keeps only in-frame clones here, not all; method: immunoSEQ multiplex PCR. Of 150,000 to 200,000 clones listed, just under 85% were seen once; the top ten hold 20% to 25%. This specimen belongs to a study of blood T cell repertoires in COVID-19. About the study: Sample material is recorded as cDNA or gDNA derived from T cells, B-cell-depleted T cells, or PBMCs.

Trimming cost V 5 bases and J 2 bases, with 8 bases left between them. Germline values: CDR1 GTSNPN, CDR2 SVGIG (reference sequence). The CDR3 is 12 amino acids. Sequenced sample: peripheral blood. The chain combines TRBV30 with TRBJ2-3, with D possibly being TRBD2 (5 bases). This receptor was identified in a woman aged 80 or over with acute or convalescent COVID-19. CDR3: CAWSADTDTQYF. Here the CDR3 DNA reads TGTGCCTGGTCAGCGGACACAGATACGCAGTATTTT.